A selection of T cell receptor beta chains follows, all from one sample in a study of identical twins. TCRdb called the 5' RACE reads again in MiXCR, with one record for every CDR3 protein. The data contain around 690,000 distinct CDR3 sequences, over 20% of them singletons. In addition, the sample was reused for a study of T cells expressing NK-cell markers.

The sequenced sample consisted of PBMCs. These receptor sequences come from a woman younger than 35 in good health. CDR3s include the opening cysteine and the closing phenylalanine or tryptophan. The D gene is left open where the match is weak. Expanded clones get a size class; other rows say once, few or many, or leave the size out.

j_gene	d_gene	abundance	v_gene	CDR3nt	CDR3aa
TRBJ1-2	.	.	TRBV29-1	TGCAGCGTTAACCAAGGCCCCGGACCGGTCTTTTTC	CSVNQGPGPVFF
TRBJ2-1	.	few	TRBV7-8	TGTGCCAGCAGCAAGGGACCGAGAGAGGATGAGCAGTTCTTC	CASSKGPREDEQFF
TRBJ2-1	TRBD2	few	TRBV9	TGTGCCAGCAGCCCCGGACTAGCGGGAGGCCGCATGGAGTGGGATGAGCAGTTCTTC	CASSPGLAGGRMEWDEQFF
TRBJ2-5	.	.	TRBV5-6	TGTGCCAGCAGCTCCCGGACGGGGGCGGTAGAGACCCAGTACTTC	CASSSRTGAVETQYF
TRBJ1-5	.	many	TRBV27	TGTGCCAGCAGTTCTTTCACAAACAATCAGCCCCAGCATTTT	CASSSFTNNQPQHF
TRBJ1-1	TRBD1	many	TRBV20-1	TGCAGTGCGAAAGGACAGGGAACTGAAGCTTTCTTT	CSAKGQGTEAFF
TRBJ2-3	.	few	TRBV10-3	TGTGCCATCAGTTCTCAGGGAGATACGCAGTATTTT	CAISSQGDTQYF
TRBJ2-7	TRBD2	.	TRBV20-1	TGCAGTGCCCCGGGGGGGTACGAGCAGTACTTC	CSAPGGYEQYF
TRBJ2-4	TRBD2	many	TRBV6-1	TGTGCCAGCAGTCCCCTTAGCGGGACAGCCAAAAACATTCAGTACTTC	CASSPLSGTAKNIQYF
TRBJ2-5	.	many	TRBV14	TGTGCCAGCAGCCCTATTGACGGCTCTAGGGAGACCCAGTACTTC	CASSPIDGSRETQYF
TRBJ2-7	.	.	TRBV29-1	TGCAGCGTTAGGGGGTCAGACTACGAGCAGTACTTC	CSVRGSDYEQYF
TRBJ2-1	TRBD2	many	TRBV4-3	TGCGCCAGCAGCCAAGGGACTAGCGGGAGGGGGAATGAGCAGTTCTTC	CASSQGTSGRGNEQFF
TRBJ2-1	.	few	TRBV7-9	TGTGCCAGCAGCCCCGGGTCGGGACCGTACAATGAGCAGTTCTTC	CASSPGSGPYNEQFF
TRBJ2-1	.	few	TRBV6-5	TGTGCCAGCAGTTTCAGCCGGGTTGGGCATGGTGAGCAGTTCTTC	CASSFSRVGHGEQFF
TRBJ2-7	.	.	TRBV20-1	TGCAGTGCTAGGGACCACTCTGGTTGGAATTACGAGCAGTACTTC	CSARDHSGWNYEQYF
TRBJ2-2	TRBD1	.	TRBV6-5	TGTGCCAGCAGTTATTCGGACAGGGGGGTCGGGGAGCTGTTTTTT	CASSYSDRGVGELFF
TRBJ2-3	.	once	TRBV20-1	TGCAGTGCCAAGGCGCCCAGCACAGATACGCAGTATTTT	CSAKAPSTDTQYF
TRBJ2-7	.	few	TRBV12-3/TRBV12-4	TGTGCCAGCAGTTCGACCGGACGGGGGCAGTACTTC	CASSSTGRGQYF
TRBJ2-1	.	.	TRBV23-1	TGCGCCAGCAGTCATTCCTCTTGGGGGGATGAGCAGTTCTTC	CASSHSSWGDEQFF
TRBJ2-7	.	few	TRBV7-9	TGTGCCAGCAGCTACAGAGGGTCGAGGCCCCCCTACGAGCAGTACTTC	CASSYRGSRPPYEQYF
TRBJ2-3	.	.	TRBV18	TGTGCCAGCTCACCACCCGATATCGCGAATACGCAGTATTTT	CASSPPDIANTQYF
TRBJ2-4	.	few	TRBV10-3	TGTGCCACCTCCATCGGGACGATGAAAAACATTCAGTACTTC	CATSIGTMKNIQYF
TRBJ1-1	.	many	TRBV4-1	TGCGCCAGCAGCCAGCCTCACCGGGGAATGAACACTGAAGCTTTCTTT	CASSQPHRGMNTEAFF
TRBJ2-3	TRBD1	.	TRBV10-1	TGCGCCAGTACCGGGACAGTTACAGATACGCAGTATTTT	CASTGTVTDTQYF
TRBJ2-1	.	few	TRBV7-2	TGTGCCAGCAGCTTAGCGCTAAGGTCAGGGCAGTTCTTC	CASSLALRSGQFF
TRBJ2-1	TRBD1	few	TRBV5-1	TGCGCCAGCAGCGTACAGGACAGGTCGGGCAATGAGCAGTTCTTC	CASSVQDRSGNEQFF
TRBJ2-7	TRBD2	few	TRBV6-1	TGTGCCAGCAGGGTAGCGGGAGGATCGGGAGAGCAGTACTTC	CASRVAGGSGEQYF
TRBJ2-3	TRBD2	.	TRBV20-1	TGCAGTGCCACGGGCCCTAGCGGAGACACAGATACGCAGTATTTT	CSATGPSGDTDTQYF
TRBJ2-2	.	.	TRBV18	TGTGCCAGCTCACCATCCGGGACTCTCACCGGGGAGCTGTTTTTT	CASSPSGTLTGELFF
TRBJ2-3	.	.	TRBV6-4	TGTGCCAGCAGTGAGCTGGGTAGCACAGATACGCAGTATTTT	CASSELGSTDTQYF
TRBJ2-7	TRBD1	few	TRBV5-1	TGCGCCAGCAGCTACTCCGGGACAGGACTTTACGAGCAGTACTTC	CASSYSGTGLYEQYF
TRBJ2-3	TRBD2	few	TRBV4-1	TGCGCCAGCAGCCAAATTGCGGGGGGGAACACAGATACGCAGTATTTT	CASSQIAGGNTDTQYF
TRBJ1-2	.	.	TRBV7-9	TGTGCCAGCAGCTCCGGGCTCCTCTGCTACACCTTC	CASSSGLLCYTF
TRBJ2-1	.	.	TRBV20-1	TGCAGTGCAACGAGTCCCAGCTCCTACAATGAGCAGTTCTTC	CSATSPSSYNEQFF
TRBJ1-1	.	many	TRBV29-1	TGCAGCGCCGGAGGGACACCACTTGGGACTGAAGCTTTCTTT	CSAGGTPLGTEAFF
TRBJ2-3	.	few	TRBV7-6	TGTGCCAGCAGCTTAGCAGAGGGGGGTATCACAGATACGCAGTATTTT	CASSLAEGGITDTQYF
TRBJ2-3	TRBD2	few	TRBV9	TGTGCCAGCAGCACGCGACTAGCGGGCACAGATACGCAGTATTTT	CASSTRLAGTDTQYF
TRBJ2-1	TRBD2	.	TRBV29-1	TGCAGCGTTGAAGAGGGGCGGGAGGGCCTGAATGAGCAGTTCTTC	CSVEEGREGLNEQFF
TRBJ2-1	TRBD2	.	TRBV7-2	TGTGCCAGCAGCCGGGGAGGGCTTGTCAATGAGCAGTTCTTC	CASSRGGLVNEQFF
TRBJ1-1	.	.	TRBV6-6	TGTGCCAGCACAATAACCGTGAACACTGAAGCTTTCTTT	CASTITVNTEAFF
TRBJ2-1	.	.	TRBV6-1	TGTGCCAGCAGAATTACAGGTACCCCCTACAATGAGCAGTTCTTC	CASRITGTPYNEQFF
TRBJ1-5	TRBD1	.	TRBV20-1	TGCAGTGCTAACCCCTGGGGGACAGGGTCCTATCAGCCCCAGCATTTT	CSANPWGTGSYQPQHF
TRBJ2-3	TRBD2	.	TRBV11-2	TGTGCCAGCAGCTTAACCGGGACTAGCGTCTCAGATACGCAGTATTTT	CASSLTGTSVSDTQYF
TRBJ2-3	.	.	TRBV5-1	TGCGCCAGCAGCTTGAGTGGACGCTCAGGTCCAGATACGCAGTATTTT	CASSLSGRSGPDTQYF